This T cell receptor beta chain was found in a study of blood T cell repertoires in COVID-19. Study-level background: Italy, Spain and the United States were the sources of the convalescent and acute COVID-19 samples. PBMCs, B-cell-depleted T cells, or T cells provided the cDNA or gDNA that made up the material.

Per germline, CDR1 MNHNS and CDR2 SASEGT. V gave up 2 bases and J gave up 5 bases; unmatched junction bases: 6. The CDR3 is 15 amino acids. Per the study methods: Amplification from reference gene primers served as the basis for estimated nucleated cell counts. The data were produced by immunoSEQ multiplex PCR, yet TCRdb's version contains in-frame clones alone and is incomplete. That table furnishes V, J and clone size, whereas the DNA furnished D and trimming. Among tens of thousands of clones, 70% to 90% were seen once, and the ten largest hold 10% to 15%. The sample consisted of peripheral blood. The origin of this receptor is a man aged 70-80 years with active COVID-19. The gene calls are TRBV6-1 and TRBJ2-7, with 10 bases matching TRBD1. The DNA for the CDR3 is TGTGCCAGCAGTGAATGGGACAGGGGCTTCAACGAGCAGTACTTC. This gives the protein CASSEWDRGFNEQYF.